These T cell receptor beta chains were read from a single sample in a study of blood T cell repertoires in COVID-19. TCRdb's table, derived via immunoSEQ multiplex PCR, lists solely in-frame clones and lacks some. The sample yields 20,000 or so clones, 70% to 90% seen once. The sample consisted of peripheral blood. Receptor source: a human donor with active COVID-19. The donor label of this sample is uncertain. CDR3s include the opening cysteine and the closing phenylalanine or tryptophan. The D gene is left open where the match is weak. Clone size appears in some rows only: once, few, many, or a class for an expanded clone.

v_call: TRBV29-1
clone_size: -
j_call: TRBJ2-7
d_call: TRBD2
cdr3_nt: TGCAGCGTTCGGACTAGCGGTTCCTACGAGCAGTACTTC
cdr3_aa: CSVRTSGSYEQYF

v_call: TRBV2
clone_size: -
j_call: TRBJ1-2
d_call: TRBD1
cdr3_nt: TGTGCCAGCAGTTCAGGACAGGAACATGGCTACACCTTC
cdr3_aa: CASSSGQEHGYTF

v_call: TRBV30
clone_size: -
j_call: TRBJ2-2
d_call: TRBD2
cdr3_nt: TGTGCCTGGGGGGGGACTAGCGGCACCGGGGAGCTGTTTTTT
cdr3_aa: CAWGGTSGTGELFF

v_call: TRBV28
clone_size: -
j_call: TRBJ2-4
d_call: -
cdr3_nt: TGTGCCAGCAGACTCGACAAGGCAGAACAATACTTC
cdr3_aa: CASRLDKAEQYF

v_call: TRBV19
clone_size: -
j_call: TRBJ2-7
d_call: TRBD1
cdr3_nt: TGTGCCAGCAGAAAGATTTGGGGACAGGGTCAATCGGAGCAGTACTTC
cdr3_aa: CASRKIWGQGQSEQYF

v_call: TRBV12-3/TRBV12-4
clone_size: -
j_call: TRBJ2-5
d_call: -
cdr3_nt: TGTGCCAGCAGGGGACTCCAAGAGACCCAGTACTTC
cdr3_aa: CASRGLQETQYF

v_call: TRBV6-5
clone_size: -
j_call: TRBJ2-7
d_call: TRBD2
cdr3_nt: TGTGCCAGCAAGTTAAGCGGGAGCTCCTACGAGCAGTACTTC
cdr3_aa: CASKLSGSSYEQYF

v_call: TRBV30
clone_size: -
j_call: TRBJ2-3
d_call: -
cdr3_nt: TGTGCCTGGACAACCATACGAGGGCCAGATACGCAGTATTTT
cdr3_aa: CAWTTIRGPDTQYF

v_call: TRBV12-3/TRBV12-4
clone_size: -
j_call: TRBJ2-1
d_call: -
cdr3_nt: TGTGCCAGCAGTTCCGACAATGAGCAGTTCTTC
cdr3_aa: CASSSDNEQFF

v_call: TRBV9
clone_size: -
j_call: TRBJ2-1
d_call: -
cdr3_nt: TGTGCCAGCAGCGTAGGGCAGGCATGGCGCAATGAGCAGTTCTTC
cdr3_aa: CASSVGQAWRNEQFF

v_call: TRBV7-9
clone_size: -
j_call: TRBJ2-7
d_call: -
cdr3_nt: TGTGCCAGCAGCTTAGCGGGAGTAGGGGAGCAGTACTTC
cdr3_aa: CASSLAGVGEQYF

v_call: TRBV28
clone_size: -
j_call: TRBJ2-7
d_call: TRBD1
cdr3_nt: TGTGCCAGCAGGGGCAGGGGGTTCTACGAGCAGTACTTC
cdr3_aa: CASRGRGFYEQYF

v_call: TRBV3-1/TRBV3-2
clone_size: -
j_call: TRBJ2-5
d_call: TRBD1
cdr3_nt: TGTGCCAGCAGCCAGGACAGGGGGCCCTCCCGCGGGGAGACCCAGTACTTC
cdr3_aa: CASSQDRGPSRGETQYF

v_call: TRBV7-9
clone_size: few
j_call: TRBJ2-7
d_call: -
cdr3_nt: TGTGCCAGCAGCTTAGCGACGGAGGTAGGCGAGCAGTACTTC
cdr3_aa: CASSLATEVGEQYF

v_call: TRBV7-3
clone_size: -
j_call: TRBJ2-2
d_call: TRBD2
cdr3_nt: TGTGCCAGCAGCTTAATGCCTAGCGGGAGTAGCACCGGGGAGCTGTTTTTT
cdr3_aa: CASSLMPSGSSTGELFF

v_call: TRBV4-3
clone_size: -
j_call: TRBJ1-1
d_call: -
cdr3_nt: TGCGCCAGCAGCCAAGACCACTCGGGGAACACTGAAGCTTTCTTT
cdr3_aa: CASSQDHSGNTEAFF

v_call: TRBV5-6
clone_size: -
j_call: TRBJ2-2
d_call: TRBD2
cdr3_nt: TGTGCCAGCAGCCCGAGCGGGAGCGACACCGGGGAGCTGTTTTTT
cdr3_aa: CASSPSGSDTGELFF

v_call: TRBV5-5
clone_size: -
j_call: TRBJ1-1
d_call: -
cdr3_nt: TGTGCCAGCAGCTTACAGGGCGGGAGCAACACTGAAGCTTTCTTT
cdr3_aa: CASSLQGGSNTEAFF

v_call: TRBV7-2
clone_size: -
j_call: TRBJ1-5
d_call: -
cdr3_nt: TGTGCCAGCAGCGGGGGGTCAGGGAGCAATCAGCCCCAGCATTTT
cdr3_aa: CASSGGSGSNQPQHF

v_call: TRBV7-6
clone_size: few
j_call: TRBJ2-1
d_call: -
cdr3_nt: TGTGCCAGCAGCTTAGAGACTGGCTCCTACAATGAGCAGTTCTTC
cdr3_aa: CASSLETGSYNEQFF

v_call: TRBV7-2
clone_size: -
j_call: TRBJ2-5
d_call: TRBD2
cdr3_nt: TGTGCCAGCAGCGTTGGGACAGGGACTAGCGGGAGTCAAGAGACCCAGTACTTC
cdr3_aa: CASSVGTGTSGSQETQYF

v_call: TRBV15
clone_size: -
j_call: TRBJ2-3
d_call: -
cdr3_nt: TGTGCCACCAGCAAGCGGCAGGGGAGCACAGATACGCAGTATTTT
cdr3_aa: CATSKRQGSTDTQYF

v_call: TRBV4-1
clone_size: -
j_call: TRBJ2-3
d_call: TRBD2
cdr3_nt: TGCGCCAGCAGCCAAGACCCCGGACTAGGTCTGGGAGATACGCAGTATTTT
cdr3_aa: CASSQDPGLGLGDTQYF

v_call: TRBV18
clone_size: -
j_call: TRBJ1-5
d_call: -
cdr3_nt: TGTGCCAGCTCACCGTCAGGGGATCAGCCCCAGCATTTT
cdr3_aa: CASSPSGDQPQHF

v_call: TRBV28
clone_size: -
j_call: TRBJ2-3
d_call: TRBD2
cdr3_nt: TGTGCCAGCAGGGGGGGACTAGCGGGAGGGCCAGATACGCAGTATTTT
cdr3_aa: CASRGGLAGGPDTQYF

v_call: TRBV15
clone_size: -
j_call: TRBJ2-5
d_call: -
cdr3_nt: TGTGCCACCCGAGGGGGAAGTGAGACCCAGTACTTC
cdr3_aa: CATRGGSETQYF

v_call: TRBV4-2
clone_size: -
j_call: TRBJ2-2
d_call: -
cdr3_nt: TGTGCCAGCAGCCAAGATAGTACCGGGGAGCTGTTTTTT
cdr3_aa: CASSQDSTGELFF

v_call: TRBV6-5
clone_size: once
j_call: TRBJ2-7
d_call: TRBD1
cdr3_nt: TGTGCCAGCAGTCGACCGGGACAGCGCCTCTACGAGCAGTACTTC
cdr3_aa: CASSRPGQRLYEQYF

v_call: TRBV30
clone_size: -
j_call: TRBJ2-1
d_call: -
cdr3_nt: TGTGCCTGGGACAGGTTGTACAATGAGCAGTTCTTC
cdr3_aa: CAWDRLYNEQFF

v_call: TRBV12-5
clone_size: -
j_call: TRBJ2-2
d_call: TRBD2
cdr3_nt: TGTGCTAGTGTATTGCGGGAGGCCACCGGGGAGCTGTTTTTT
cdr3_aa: CASVLREATGELFF

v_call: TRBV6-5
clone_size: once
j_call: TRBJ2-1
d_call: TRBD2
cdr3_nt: TGTGCCAGCAGCCAGAGCGGGGTCGCCGGGAATGAGCAGTTCTTC
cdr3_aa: CASSQSGVAGNEQFF

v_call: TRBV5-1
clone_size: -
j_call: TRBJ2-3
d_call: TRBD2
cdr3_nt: TGCGCCAGCACCGATTCTAGCGGACTCACAGATACGCAGTATTTT
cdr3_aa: CASTDSSGLTDTQYF

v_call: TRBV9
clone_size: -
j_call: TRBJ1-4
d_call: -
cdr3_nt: TGTGCCAGCAGCGCCCGGGGTAATTTAGGGGAAAAACTGTTTTTT
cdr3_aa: CASSARGNLGEKLFF

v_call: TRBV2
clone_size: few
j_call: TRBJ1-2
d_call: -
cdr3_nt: TGTGCCAGCAGTAACCCTCCGGCAGGAAGTCTCGGCTACACCTTC
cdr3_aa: CASSNPPAGSLGYTF

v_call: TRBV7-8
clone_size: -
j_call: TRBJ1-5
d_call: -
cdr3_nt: TGTGCCAGCAGCTTAGCGGGGGTGGGGGGGCGGAGCAATCAGCCCCAGCATTTT
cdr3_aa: CASSLAGVGGRSNQPQHF

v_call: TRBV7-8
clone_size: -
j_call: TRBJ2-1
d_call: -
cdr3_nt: TGTGCCAGCAGCCCACCCGGACTTTACAATGAGCAGTTCTTC
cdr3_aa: CASSPPGLYNEQFF

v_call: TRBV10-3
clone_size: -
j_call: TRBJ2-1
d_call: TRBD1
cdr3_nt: TGTGCCATCAGTGAGACCAGGGACAGGGACAATGAGCAGTTCTTC
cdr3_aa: CAISETRDRDNEQFF

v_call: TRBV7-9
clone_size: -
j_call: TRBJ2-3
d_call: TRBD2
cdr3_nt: TGTGCCACCAAAGTAGCGGGAGTGGGTGAAGATACGCAGTATTTT
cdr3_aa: CATKVAGVGEDTQYF

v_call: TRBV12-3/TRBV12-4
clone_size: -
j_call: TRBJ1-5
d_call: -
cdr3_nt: TGTGCCAGCAGTTTGAAGGGGGACGGGCCCCAGCATTTT
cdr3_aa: CASSLKGDGPQHF

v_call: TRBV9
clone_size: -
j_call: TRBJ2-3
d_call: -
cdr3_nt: TGTGCCAGCAGCCCCCGAGAGGGCAACTCAGATACGCAGTATTTT
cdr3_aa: CASSPREGNSDTQYF

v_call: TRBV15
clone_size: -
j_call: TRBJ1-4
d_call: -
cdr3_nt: TGTGCCACCAGTCGGGGGGCGACGGCTAATGAAAAACTGTTTTTT
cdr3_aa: CATSRGATANEKLFF

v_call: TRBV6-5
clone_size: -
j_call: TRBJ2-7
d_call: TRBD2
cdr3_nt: TGTGCCAGCAGCGCCCAAAGCGGGAGTGTTTACGAGCAGTACTTC
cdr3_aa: CASSAQSGSVYEQYF

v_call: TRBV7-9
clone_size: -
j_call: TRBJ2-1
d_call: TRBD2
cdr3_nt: TGTGCCAGCAGCTGGACCGGGACTAGCGGGAGATGGGATGAGCAGTTCTTC
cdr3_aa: CASSWTGTSGRWDEQFF